The 18 T cell receptor beta chains in this list originate from one sample, sequenced in a study of PD-1 blockade in classical Hodgkin lymphoma. Clones were sequenced by immunoSEQ multiplex PCR, and TCRdb holds only the in-frame ones, with some missing. The table lists approximately 99,000 clones, roughly 79% of them singletons, with roughly 15% in the top ten. Every patient was affected by relapse after autologous stem cell transplantation, while exposure to brentuximab vedotin was not uniform. The input for sequencing was peripheral blood mononuclear cells (PBMCs), taken before the second cycle of nivolumab. The origin of the receptors is a human donor with classical Hodgkin lymphoma.

This clone was recorded once. The chain carries TRBV10-3 and TRBJ2-7, with D unclear. V lost 2 bases and J lost 3, with 5 bases in between. The CDR3 totals 12 residues. The germline gives CDR1 ENHRY, CDR2 SYGVKD. As DNA, the CDR3 is TGTGCCATCAGTGAGGCTAGCTACGAGCAGTACTTC. Residues: CAISEASYEQYF.

V and J are TRBV2 and TRBJ2-1, with 9 bases fitting TRBD1. There are 15 residues in the CDR3. V shed 6 bases, J shed 9 bases, and the junction held 12 bases outside the gene matches. The germline CDR1 and CDR2 sequences are SNHLY and FYNNEI. CDR3 amino acids: CASRGRDRVNGEQFF. The CDR3 nucleotides read TGTGCCAGCAGGGGCCGGGACAGGGTTAACGGTGAGCAGTTCTTC.

V is TRBV2 and J is TRBJ2-2; tentatively, D is TRBD1 (5 bases). CDR1 is SNHLY and CDR2 is FYNNEI in the germline V gene. Trimming left V 3 bases short and J 3 bases short, with 11 bases between. The CDR3 is 15 residues long. In nucleotides, the CDR3 is TGTGCCAGCAGTGAGGTCAGGGTGGACACCGGGGAGCTGTTTTTT. Protein product: CASSEVRVDTGELFF.

V gene TRBV28 combines with J gene TRBJ2-1; D gene unclear. V gave up 2 bases and J gave up 8 bases, with 13 bases separating them. The CDR3 runs 14 residues. Germline V gene lookup returns CDR1 MDHEN and CDR2 SYDVKM. CDR3 nucleotide sequence: TGTGCCAGCAGTTTAATGGCGAGAGGAGATGAGCAGTTCTTC. As protein: CASSLMARGDEQFF.

The rearrangement joins TRBV7-2 to TRBJ2-7; 9 nucleotides align to TRBD2. Germline V gene lookup returns CDR1 SGHTA and CDR2 FQGNSA. J was trimmed by 4 bases and V by 5 bases; bases with no gene match: 6. CDR3 size: 14 residues. The DNA for the CDR3 is TGTGCCAGCAGCCTGGGGCGGGAGGGATACGAGCAGTACTTC. Its protein product is CASSLGREGYEQYF.

The gene calls are TRBV10-3 and TRBJ2-3; tentatively, D is TRBD1 (7 bases). Germline values: CDR1 ENHRY, CDR2 SYGVKD. The V gene lost 4 bases and the J gene lost 2 bases, with 13 bases spanning the gap. This CDR3 comprises 15 residues. DNA for the CDR3: TGTGCCATCAGTGTCAGGGGGGCCAACACAGATACGCAGTATTTT. Its protein is CAISVRGANTDTQYF.

V and J are TRBV25-1 and TRBJ2-3; 8 bases fit TRBD1. This CDR3 is 15 amino acids long. Losses at the gene ends were 5 bases for V and 6 bases for J; bases not matched to a gene: 10. Germline V gives CDR1 MGHDK, CDR2 SYGVNS. The CDR3 sequence: CASSLGDRPRDTQYF. For the CDR3, the DNA is TGTGCCAGCAGTCTAGGGGACAGGCCAAGGGATACGCAGTATTTT.

This chain uses TRBV28 with TRBJ1-5, with a possible D match to TRBD1 (5 bases). This CDR3 comprises 14 residues. Trimming took 1 base from V and 6 from J, leaving 10 bases between them. Germline assignment: CDR1 MDHEN and CDR2 SYDVKM. The CDR3 protein is CASSLSGGGQPQHF. CDR3 bases: TGTGCCAGCAGTTTATCTGGGGGGGGTCAGCCCCAGCATTTT.

This chain connects TRBV5-1 to TRBJ1-3; D gene unclear. V shed 4 bases and J shed 3 bases, with 17 bases lying between them. The germline CDR1 and CDR2 sequences are SGHRS and YFSETQ. The CDR3 totals 16 residues. CDR3 nucleotide sequence: TGCGCCAGCAGCCAAATGATGGGATCTAATGGAAACACCATATATTTT. This translates into CASSQMMGSNGNTIYF.

The J gene is TRBJ2-1, the V gene TRBV7-2; D is unclear. The CDR3 sequence is 12 residues long. Germline CDR1 and CDR2: SGHTA and FQGNSA. V shed 5 bases and J shed 8 bases, with 10 bases lying between them. This CDR3 is CASSRPGDEQFF. For the CDR3, the DNA is TGTGCCAGCAGCCGGCCTGGGGATGAGCAGTTCTTC.

This chain links TRBV2 with TRBJ2-7; D gene uncertain. Germline V gene sequence: CDR1 SNHLY, CDR2 FYNNEI. Trimming removed 3 bases from V and 4 bases from J, with 4 bases in between. The CDR3 has 11 amino acids. In nucleotides, the CDR3 is TGTGCCAGCAGTGATAGATACGAGCAGTACTTC. Protein product: CASSDRYEQYF.

This clone was counted between two and nine times. The chain carries TRBV4-3 and TRBJ1-2, with 7 bases matching TRBD1. Trimming at V came to 3 bases and at J to 7 bases, leaving 5 bases not matched to a gene. CDR1 and CDR2 (germline): LGHNA, YSLEER. CDR3 length: 13 residues. The DNA for the CDR3 is TGCGCCAGCAGCCATGAAACAGGGGCTGGCTACACCTTC. Encoded protein: CASSHETGAGYTF.

This clone showed up just a few times. CDR3 loop: CASLDSSGYTF. The CDR3 DNA is TGCGCCAGCCTGGACAGTTCTGGCTACACCTTC. The chain joins TRBV5-1 to TRBJ1-2, with D perhaps TRBD1 (6 bases). CDR3 size: 11 residues. Between the trimmed V and J ends, which lost 7 bases and 7 bases, there was a span of 11 bases. Germline V gene data show CDR1 as SGHRS and CDR2 as YFSETQ.

A remark on this clone: A much bigger clone sits one base away, suggesting this may be a read error. This chain uses TRBV28 with TRBJ1-1; D unclear. Germline V gene lookup returns CDR1 MDHEN and CDR2 SYDVKM. The CDR3 runs 11 residues. Trimming took off 7 bases at V and 0 bases at J, with 3 bases between the two ends. This chain's CDR3 is CASTVNTEAFF. The CDR3 DNA reads TGTGCCAGCACCGTGAACACTGAAGCTTTCTTT.

The chain is built from TRBV19 and TRBJ1-5; maybe TRBD1 (6 bases). There are 15 residues in the CDR3. V was shortened by 5 bases and J by 4 bases, with 15 bases between the two germline ends. Germline-derived CDR1 and CDR2 are LNHDA and SQIVND (reference sequence). This chain's CDR3 is CASSARTVPNQPQHF. CDR3 coding DNA: TGTGCCAGTAGTGCCCGGACAGTCCCTAATCAGCCCCAGCATTTT.

The CDR3 sequence is CASREHGTSGRKYEQFF. The DNA of the CDR3 is TGTGCCAGCAGGGAACACGGGACTAGCGGGAGAAAGTATGAGCAGTTCTTC. This sequence joins TRBV27 and TRBJ2-1, with 14 bases lining up with TRBD2. Germline V CDR1 and CDR2: MNHEY, SMNVEV (reference sequence). V lost 6 bases and J lost 8; bases outside the gene matches: 12. The CDR3 is made up of 17 amino acids.

A few counts support this clone. The gene calls are TRBV30 and TRBJ2-6; perhaps TRBD2 as D (6 bases). Germline V gene lookup returns CDR1 GTSNPN and CDR2 SVGIG (reference sequence). Trimming removed 3 bases from V and 3 bases from J, with 9 bases in between. The CDR3 is 14 amino acids. The CDR3 DNA is TGTGCCTGGAGCGGGCGGGATGGGGCCAACGTCCTGACTTTC. Its translation: CAWSGRDGANVLTF. Variable domain in full (rest from reference TRBV30 and TRBJ2-6): SQTIHQWPATLVQPVGSPLSLECTVEGTSNPNLYWYRQAAGRGLQLLFYSVGIGQISSEVPQNLSASRPQDRQFILSSKKLLLSDSGFYLCAWSGRDGANVLTFGAGSRLTVL.

This chain joins TRBV10-3 and TRBJ2-1, with D perhaps matching TRBD2 (6 bases). Looked up from germline, CDR1 is ENHRY and CDR2 is SYGVKD. V was pared by 3 bases and J by 9 bases, with 15 bases between. This CDR3 is built from 14 residues. The DNA for the CDR3 is TGTGCCATCAGTGATCTACCGACCGGGGGTGAGCAGTTCTTC. Encoded protein: CAISDLPTGGEQFF.